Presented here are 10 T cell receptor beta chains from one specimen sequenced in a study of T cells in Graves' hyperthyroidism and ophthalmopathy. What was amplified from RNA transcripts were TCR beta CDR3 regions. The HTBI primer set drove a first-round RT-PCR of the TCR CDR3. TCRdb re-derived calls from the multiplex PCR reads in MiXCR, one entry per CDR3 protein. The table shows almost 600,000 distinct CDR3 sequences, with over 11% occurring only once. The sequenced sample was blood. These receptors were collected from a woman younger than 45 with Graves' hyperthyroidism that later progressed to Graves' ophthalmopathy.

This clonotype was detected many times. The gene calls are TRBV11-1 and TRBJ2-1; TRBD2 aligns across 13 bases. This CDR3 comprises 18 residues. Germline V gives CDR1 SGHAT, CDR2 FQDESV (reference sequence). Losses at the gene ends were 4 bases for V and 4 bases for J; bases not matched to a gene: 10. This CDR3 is CASSSLGLAGSRYNEQFF. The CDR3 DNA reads TGTGCCAGCAGCTCCCTGGGACTAGCGGGATCAAGATACAATGAGCAGTTCTTC.

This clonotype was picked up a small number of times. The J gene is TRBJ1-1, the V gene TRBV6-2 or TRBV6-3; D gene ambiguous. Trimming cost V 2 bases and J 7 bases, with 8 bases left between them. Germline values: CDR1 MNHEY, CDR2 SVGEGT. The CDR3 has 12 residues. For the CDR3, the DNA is TGTGCCAGCAGTTACAGGGCCAATGAAGCTTTCTTT. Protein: CASSYRANEAFF.

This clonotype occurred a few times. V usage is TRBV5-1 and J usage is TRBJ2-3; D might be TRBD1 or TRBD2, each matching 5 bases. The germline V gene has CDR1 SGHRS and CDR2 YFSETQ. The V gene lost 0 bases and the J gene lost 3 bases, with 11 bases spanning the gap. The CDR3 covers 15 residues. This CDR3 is CASSLVGTTTDTQYF. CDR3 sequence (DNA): TGCGCCAGCAGCTTGGTGGGGACGACAACAGATACGCAGTATTTT.

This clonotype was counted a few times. The CDR3 region has the DNA TGTGCTAGTGGTTTGATCATCCACGAGCAGTACTTC. This translates into CASGLIIHEQYF. The chain employs TRBV12-5 and TRBJ2-7; D remains ambiguous. With 2 bases removed from V and 5 bases from J, the gap between germline ends came to 7 bases. CDR1 is LGHNT and CDR2 is FRNRAP in the germline V gene. This CDR3 has 12 amino acids.

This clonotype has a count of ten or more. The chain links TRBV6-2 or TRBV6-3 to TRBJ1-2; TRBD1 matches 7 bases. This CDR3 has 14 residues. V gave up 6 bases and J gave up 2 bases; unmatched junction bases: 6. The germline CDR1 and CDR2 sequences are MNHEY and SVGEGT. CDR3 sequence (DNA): TGTGCCAGCAGGCTACAACAGGGGAACTATGGCTACACCTTC. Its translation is CASRLQQGNYGYTF.

The CDR3 spells CASSLSRSGNQPQHF. The CDR3 coding sequence is TGTGCCAGCAGTTTAAGCAGGAGTGGTAATCAGCCCCAGCATTTT. The rearrangement links TRBV27 to TRBJ1-5; D is unresolved. Per germline, CDR1 MNHEY and CDR2 SMNVEV (reference sequence). The V end was cut by 2 bases, the J end by 4 bases, with 12 bases between. This CDR3 is built from 15 residues.

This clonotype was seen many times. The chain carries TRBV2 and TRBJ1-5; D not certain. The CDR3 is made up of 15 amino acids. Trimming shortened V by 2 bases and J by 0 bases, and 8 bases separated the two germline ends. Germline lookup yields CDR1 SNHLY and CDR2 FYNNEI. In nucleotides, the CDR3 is TGTGCCAGCAGTGAACCGTACCCTAGCAATCAGCCCCAGCATTTT. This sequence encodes CASSEPYPSNQPQHF.

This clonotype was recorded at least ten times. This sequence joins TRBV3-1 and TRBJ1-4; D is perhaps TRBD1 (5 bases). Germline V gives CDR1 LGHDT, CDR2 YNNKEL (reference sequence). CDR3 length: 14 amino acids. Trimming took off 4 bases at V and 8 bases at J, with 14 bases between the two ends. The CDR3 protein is CASSPGSEGEKLFF. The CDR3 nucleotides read TGTGCCAGCAGCCCGGGATCTGAGGGGGAAAAACTGTTTTTT. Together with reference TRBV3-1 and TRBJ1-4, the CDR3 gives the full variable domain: DTAVSQTPKYLVTQMGNDKSIKCEQNLGHDTMYWYKQDSKKFLKIMFSYNNKELIINETVPNRFSPKSPDKAHLNLHINSLELGDSAVYFCASSPGSEGEKLFFGSGTQLSVL.

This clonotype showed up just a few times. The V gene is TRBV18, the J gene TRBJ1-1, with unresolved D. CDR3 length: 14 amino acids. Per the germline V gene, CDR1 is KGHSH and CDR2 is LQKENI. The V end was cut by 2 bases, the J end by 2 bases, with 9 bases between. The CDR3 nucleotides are TGTGCCAGCTCACCAAATCGGGCCAACACTGAAGCTTTCTTT. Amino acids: CASSPNRANTEAFF.

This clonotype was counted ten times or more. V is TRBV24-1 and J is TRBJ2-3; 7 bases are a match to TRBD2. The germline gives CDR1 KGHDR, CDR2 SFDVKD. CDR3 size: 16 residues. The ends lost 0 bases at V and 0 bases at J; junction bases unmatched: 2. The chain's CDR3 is CATSDLAGDSTDTQYF. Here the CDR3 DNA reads TGTGCCACCAGTGATTTGGCGGGGGATAGCACAGATACGCAGTATTTT.